A selection of T cell receptor beta chains follows, all from one sample in a study of T cell repertoires in cytomegalovirus infection. MiXCR, applied by TCRdb to the reads, yields one record per CDR3 protein. The sample holds 400,000 to 600,000 distinct CDR3 sequences, more than 40% seen once. For these TCRs, the target antigens are not known. The sequenced sample was cultured PBMCs, obtained from culture after CMV antigen stimulation. All receptors derive from a human donor in good health (CMV status not recorded). Some clones in this sample may be carry-over from other donors' samples. CDR3s leave out the opening cysteine and the closing phenylalanine or tryptophan.

TRBV6-6	TRBJ2-5	ASSYSRSQETQY
TRBV6-8	TRBJ1-2	ASKPNNRGQNGYT
TRBV7-9	TRBJ2-5	ASSLTSGRVQETQY
TRBV6-1	TRBJ2-7	ASSRVGYEQY
TRBV7-8	TRBJ2-7	ASSLAGTAISYEQY
TRBV7-2	TRBJ2-1	ASSLNLLLAGSGHEQF
TRBV7-2	TRBJ1-1	ASSLAPNTRAF
TRBV18	TRBJ2-1	ASFDSRYNEQF
TRBV4-1	TRBJ1-1	ASSQVGGRGNTEAF
TRBV11-2	TRBJ2-7	ASSSLRDGTSYEQY
TRBV29-1	TRBJ2-7	SVSSGSSYEQY
TRBV6-8	TRBJ2-7	ASRRSGASYEQY
TRBV7-9	TRBJ2-7	ASSLVAGRSYEQY
TRBV14	TRBJ1-1	ASNLAGTEAF
TRBV19	TRBJ2-7	ASSRQPGTATYEQY
TRBV7-2	TRBJ2-7	ASSFVAGGRYEQY
TRBV7-9	TRBJ1-5	ASSAWDSPQPQH
TRBV7-6	TRBJ2-7	ASSPGAGDWEQY
TRBV7-9	TRBJ2-1	ASSRGLGYNEQF
TRBV10-3	TRBJ2-1	AISDIAGGPRNEQF
TRBV6-8	TRBJ2-3	ASSYGGDREVY
TRBV4-1	TRBJ1-2	ASSQDPTGLPYGYT
TRBV7-6	TRBJ2-5	ASSSGMWGETQY
TRBV7-2	TRBJ2-3	ASSLVGLAAQY
TRBV7-2	TRBJ1-5	ASSPLGTKDQPQH
TRBV7-6	TRBJ2-7	ASSEFGTTGAQY
TRBV6-1	TRBJ2-1	ASSENWYNEQF
TRBV6-6	TRBJ1-6	ASSYSLAFDYNSPLH
TRBV4-2	TRBJ1-1	ASSRERPGEAF
TRBV11-2	TRBJ1-3	ASSLRGTGFSGNTIY
TRBV28	TRBJ2-7	ASSPVRDRGPLSREQY
TRBV7-6	TRBJ2-5	ASSSTLGGQETQY
TRBV7-2	TRBJ1-5	ASSLRTGAGQPQH
TRBV29-1	TRBJ2-1	STSSGEQF
TRBV7-9	TRBJ2-1	ASSSQGQRGIFREQF
TRBV6-8	TRBJ1-3	ASAPRPLSGNTIY
TRBV7-2	TRBJ1-6	ATADRTNSPLH
TRBV20-1	TRBJ1-3	SATDGRSGNTIY
TRBV7-2	TRBJ2-1	ASSYGAGDNEQF
TRBV2	TRBJ2-7	ASSEALVREEPYEQY
TRBV6-1	TRBJ1-1	ASSRTGGNTEAF
TRBV2	TRBJ2-7	ASIGLDFYEQY
TRBV23-1	TRBJ2-5	ASSQGGRLETQY
TRBV12-3/TRBV12-4	TRBJ1-2	ASTGDSDYGYT
TRBV7-6	TRBJ1-2	ASSPSTGQAANYGYT
TRBV7-2	TRBJ1-1	ASSPRPGRVTEAF
TRBV7-9	TRBJ2-5	ASSLMAAEETQY
TRBV20-1	TRBJ2-5	SARDWQQQETQY
TRBV11-2	TRBJ2-7	ASSVDYYEQY
TRBV20-1	TRBJ2-1	SASDQSSYNEQF
TRBV12-3/TRBV12-4	TRBJ1-1	ASLLPATWPSEAF